This T cell receptor beta chain was sequenced during a study of T-cell reconstitution after alpha-beta-depleted transplantation in children listed by TCRdb under 2016. A note on the overall study: T-cell immune reconstitution after TCRalphabeta/CD19-depleted allogeneic hematopoietic cell transplantation in children was quantitatively tracked in the study by means of TCR repertoire profiling.

This clonotype was picked up a small number of times. Its recognized antigen is unknown. No much larger clone is present one base from it, and per-base qualities are unavailable. Library creation used PCR. Sequenced on an Illumina HiSeq 2500. TCR libraries were prepared with molecular barcoding, using unique molecular identifiers to normalize TCRbeta repertoire quantification. Using fastp trimming at Q25 and MiXCR clonotype assembly, TCRdb reanalyzed the public sequencing data and kept in-frame beta chains. Each entry merges the rows of one CDR3 protein and shows their most common DNA and genes. Here the sample has some 640,000 distinct CDR3 sequences; 16% occur a single time. Of the sample, approximately 1% falls within the top ten clones. The cysteine opens and the phenylalanine closes a CDR3 of 13 amino acids. Here the CDR3 DNA is all that survives: 39 bases in frame from base 1. V is clipped by 4 bases and J by 8 bases, and the sequence between their germline boundaries is 15 bases long. CDR1 and CDR2 were assigned from the germline V gene as SGHDT and YYEEEE.

The TCR originated in a human donor who donated a stem cell graft to a child with acute myeloid leukemia. The chain joins TRBV5-6 to TRBJ1-1; matching of 6 bases hints at TRBD1 as the D gene. Sample: PBMCs from the stem cell graft donor, taken from the stem cell graft. The CDR3 reads as follows: CASSLTGQSEAFF. The bases are TGTGCCAGCAGCCTCACAGGGCAGTCAGAAGCTTTCTTT.